The sequence of this T cell receptor (beta chain) was determined in a study of shared clonotypes between healthy human individuals. A split of CD4+ cells into CD45RA+ naive and CD45RA-negative memory subsets was performed. For this clone: The antigen is undetermined. This specimen includes other DNA sequences encoding the same CDR3.

Profiled with immunoSEQ multiplex PCR; TCRdb holds only in-frame clones, not every one. Of 2 million to 2.5 million clones in the sample, 85% to 95% were seen once. Study-wide findings and caveats: Incomplete sequencing of sorted subsets was indicated by rarefaction despite large depth. Naive CD4 clonotype sharing across a few donors was approximately 5%. On the whole, naive subsets had larger estimated richness than memory subsets had.

There are 14 residues in the CDR3. The ends were cut back, 0 bases at V and 1 base at J, with 7 bases in the middle. Germline V gene sequence: CDR1 SGHRS, CDR2 YFSETQ. Sequenced: naive CD4+ T cells from PBMCs. Subset here: CD45RA+ positively selected. This sequence originates from a man aged 18 to 29 in good health. Some clones in this sample may be carry-over from other donors' samples. The J gene is TRBJ1-1, the V gene TRBV5-1; D may be TRBD1 (5 bases). The CDR3: CASSLVQENTEAFF. DNA of the CDR3: TGCGCCAGCAGCTTGGTACAGGAGAACACTGAAGCTTTCTTT.